These 26 T cell receptor beta chains were all obtained from the same sample, sequenced in a study of T-cell memory formation after mild COVID-19. MiXCR, run by TCRdb on the 5' RACE reads, gives a single entry per CDR3 protein. The sample has 450,000 to 650,000 distinct CDR3 sequences, about 22% seen once. Sample: PBMCs or a T cell subset sorted from them (not recorded which). The receptor source for this set is an adult woman who had mild COVID-19 (a few samples of this study predate the infection). Cell type and time point are not known.

The V gene is TRBV20-1, the J gene TRBJ1-2; the D gene is possibly TRBD1 (5 bases). This CDR3 has 17 residues. Germline assignment: CDR1 DFQATT and CDR2 SNEGSKA (reference sequence). V was shortened by 1 base and J by 4 bases, with 22 bases between the two germline ends. The CDR3 DNA sequence: TGCAGTGCTAGAGTGTCAGGGTTGAGGGTACGTGGCTATGGCTACACCTTC. Amino acid sequence: CSARVSGLRVRGYGYTF.

This clonotype was counted a few times. The CDR3 sequence is CASSSGQGDGYTF. CDR3 bases: TGTGCCAGCAGCTCGGGACAGGGGGATGGCTACACCTTC. The V gene is TRBV9, the J gene TRBJ1-2, with 11 bases lining up with TRBD1. There are 13 residues in the CDR3. Germline-derived CDR1 and CDR2 are SGDLS and YYNGEE. V lost 4 bases and J lost 6; bases outside the gene matches: 2.

This clonotype came up many times. The genes are TRBV5-1 and TRBJ2-2; no definite D call. Trimming left V 0 bases short and J 0 bases short, with 3 bases between. Looked up from germline, CDR1 is SGHRS and CDR2 is YFSETQ. CDR3 length: 14 residues. The CDR3 loop reads CASSLDANTGELFF. The CDR3 region has the DNA TGCGCCAGCAGCTTGGATGCGAACACCGGGGAGCTGTTTTTT.

The chain combines TRBV7-3 with TRBJ1-2, with D hard to call. V was shortened by 4 bases and J by 5 bases, with 11 bases between the two germline ends. The CDR3 length is 13 residues. The germline V gene encodes CDR1 SGHTA and CDR2 FQGTGA. The CDR3 region is CASSSTPSYGYTF. In DNA, the CDR3 is TGTGCCAGCAGCTCTACACCTTCTTATGGCTACACCTTC.

This clonotype was detected only a few times. CDR3 coding DNA: TGTGCCAGCAGCCGCAGGTCGGCGGGCACAGATACGCAGTATTTT. Encoded protein: CASSRRSAGTDTQYF. This sequence joins TRBV7-9 and TRBJ2-3; D not resolved. Trimming took off 5 bases at V and 1 base at J, with 13 bases between the two ends. The CDR3 covers 15 residues. Germline V CDR1 and CDR2: SEHNR, FQNEAQ (reference sequence). Based on the CDR3 plus reference TRBV7-9 and TRBJ2-3, the full variable domain is DTGVSQNPRHKITKRGQNVTFRCDPISEHNRLYWYRQTLGQGPEFLTYFQNEAQLEKSRLLSDRFSAERPKGSFSTLEIQRTEQGDSAMYLCASSRRSAGTDTQYFGPGTRLTVL.

The genes are TRBV11-3 and TRBJ2-1; TRBD2 matches 8 bases. After removal of 2 bases from V and 6 bases from J, the junction contained 6 bases not matched to a gene. The CDR3 contains 15 residues. Germline V gene data show CDR1 as SGHNT and CDR2 as YENEEA. The CDR3 loop is CASSLTAGVSNEQFF. Written as DNA, the CDR3 is TGTGCCAGCAGCTTAACAGCGGGAGTTAGCAATGAGCAGTTCTTC.

This clonotype has more than one count but fewer than ten. This rearrangement joins TRBV2 to TRBJ2-5; D is possibly TRBD2 (5 bases). The CDR3 runs to 13 residues. Germline-derived CDR1 and CDR2 are SNHLY and FYNNEI. Trimming stripped 6 bases from V and 1 base from J, with 9 bases between. The CDR3 region is CASRRGPQETQYF. CDR3 coding DNA: TGTGCCAGCAGAAGAGGGCCCCAAGAGACCCAGTACTTC.

J is TRBJ2-1 and V is TRBV5-1; 9 positions match TRBD1. V lost 4 bases and J lost 7; bases outside the gene matches: 6. CDR3 length: 14 residues. Germline CDR1 SGHRS, CDR2 YFSETQ. Here the CDR3 reads CASSIRQGGNEQFF. The DNA of the CDR3 is TGCGCCAGCAGCATCCGACAGGGGGGAAATGAGCAGTTCTTC. Combining the CDR3 with reference TRBV5-1 and TRBJ2-1 gives the whole variable domain KAGVTQTPRYLIKTRGQQVTLSCSPISGHRSVSWYQQTPGQGLQFLFEYFSETQRNKGNFPGRFSGRQFSNSRSEMNVSTLELGDSALYLCASSIRQGGNEQFFGPGTRLTVL.

The J gene is TRBJ1-3, the V gene TRBV2; weak D call: TRBD1 (5 bases). There are 18 residues in the CDR3. The V gene's germline CDR1 is SNHLY and CDR2 FYNNEI. The V and J ends lost 3 bases and 2 bases respectively, with 20 bases between them. The CDR3 sequence: CASSDKIRAGLPGNTIYF. The CDR3 bases are TGTGCCAGCAGTGATAAGATCCGGGCAGGGCTCCCTGGAAACACCATATATTTT.

This clonotype was picked up a small number of times. V usage is TRBV20-1 and J usage is TRBJ1-2, with unresolved D. The CDR3 has 9 amino acids. The ends were cut back, 3 bases at V and 8 bases at J, with 4 bases in the middle. Germline lookup yields CDR1 DFQATT and CDR2 SNEGSKA (reference sequence). Written as DNA, the CDR3 is TGCAGTGCTAGCGACGGCTACACCTTC. It specifies CSASDGYTF.

This clonotype showed up many times. The rearrangement links TRBV5-1 to TRBJ2-5, with a weak D call TRBD2 (5 bases). Trimming shortened V by 7 bases and J by 1 base, and 17 bases separated the two germline ends. This CDR3 contains 15 residues. Germline-derived CDR1 and CDR2 are SGHRS and YFSETQ. CDR3 region: CASHNPERAQETQYF. The CDR3 nucleotides read TGCGCCAGCCACAATCCAGAGAGGGCCCAAGAGACCCAGTACTTC.

This clonotype was counted a few times. The V gene is TRBV5-1, the J gene TRBJ1-3; D call uncertain. The CDR3 sequence is 14 residues long. Trimming left V 0 bases short and J 0 bases short, with 4 bases between. Germline CDR1 reads SGHRS; CDR2 reads YFSETQ. CDR3 coding DNA: TGCGCCAGCAGCTTGGAGAACTCTGGAAACACCATATATTTT. It is translated as CASSLENSGNTIYF.

This clonotype was recorded a few times. The chain carries TRBV24-1 and TRBJ2-5, with 7 bases lining up with TRBD2. Germline V gene data show CDR1 as KGHDR and CDR2 as SFDVKD. CDR3 size: 16 residues. Unmatched junction bases numbered 5, after V lost 0 bases and J lost 2 bases. As DNA, the CDR3 is TGTGCCACCAGTGATTTGCGGGGTAGCGGGCAAGAGACCCAGTACTTC. Translated, it gives CATSDLRGSGQETQYF.

CDR3 residues: CASSLGGTSNQPQHF. The CDR3 nucleotides are TGTGCCAGCAGCTTAGGGGGGACGAGCAATCAGCCCCAGCATTTT. The rearrangement links TRBV5-8 to TRBJ1-5; D is perhaps TRBD1 (6 bases). Per germline, CDR1 SGHTS and CDR2 YDEGEE. The CDR3 runs to 15 residues. V lost 2 bases and J lost 1, with 10 bases in between.

Only a few counts were recorded for this clonotype. The V call is TRBV6-2 or TRBV6-3, the J call TRBJ2-1, with 7 bases fitting TRBD2. This CDR3 comprises 13 residues. Germline CDR1 MNHEY, CDR2 SVGEGT. The J segment lost 8 bases and the V segment lost 7 bases, leaving 8 bases of the junction unmatched. CDR3 coding DNA: TGTGCCAGCAACCCTAGCGGCCAGGATGAGCAGTTCTTC. Encoded protein: CASNPSGQDEQFF.

This chain links TRBV6-2 or TRBV6-3 with TRBJ2-2, with D possibly being TRBD1 or TRBD2 (6 bases each). The CDR3 has 17 residues. V was clipped by 0 bases and J by 3 bases, with 14 bases between them. The germline CDR1 and CDR2 sequences are MNHEY and SVGEGT. CDR3 residues: CASSYSGGRRYTGELFF. CDR3 nucleotide sequence: TGTGCCAGCAGTTACTCGGGGGGCCGGAGGTACACCGGGGAGCTGTTTTTT.

The V and J genes are TRBV12-3 or TRBV12-4 and TRBJ2-3; 7 positions agree with TRBD2. The CDR3 is 15 residues long. The junction had 3 bases not matched to a gene; V was cut back by 3 bases and J by 0 bases. Here the CDR3 reads CASSFGGWSTDTQYF. CDR3 DNA sequence: TGTGCCAGCAGTTTCGGGGGGTGGAGCACAGATACGCAGTATTTT.

This chain uses TRBV20-1 with TRBJ2-7; the D is unclear. The germline gives CDR1 DFQATT, CDR2 SNEGSKA (reference sequence). CDR3 length: 12 amino acids. V dropped 5 bases and J dropped 1 base, with 9 bases sitting between them. CDR3 sequence (DNA): TGCAGTGCTGCCTCTCGATCCTACGAGCAGTACTTC. It is translated as CSAASRSYEQYF.

J is TRBJ1-5 and V is TRBV27; no firm D call. The V end lost 3 bases, the J end lost 3 bases, and 9 bases lay between the germline ends. The CDR3 length is 14 residues. Germline V gene lookup returns CDR1 MNHEY and CDR2 SMNVEV (reference sequence). The CDR3 coding sequence is TGTGCCAGCAGTTTCCTGGGCTACAATCAGCCCCAGCATTTT. Amino acid sequence: CASSFLGYNQPQHF.

The rearrangement uses TRBV29-1 and TRBJ1-1; no reliable D call. V shed 3 bases and J shed 2 bases, with 7 bases lying between them. The CDR3 is 12 residues long. CDR1 is SQVTM and CDR2 is ANQGSEA in the germline V gene. CDR3 DNA: TGCAGCGTTGAGGACGTAAACACTGAAGCTTTCTTT. This sequence encodes CSVEDVNTEAFF.

This rearrangement joins TRBV9 to TRBJ2-6; D unresolved. Trimming took 4 bases from V and 0 from J, leaving 8 bases between them. This CDR3 is built from 15 residues. In germline, CDR1 is SGDLS, CDR2 YYNGEE. This CDR3 is CASSPLHSGANVLTF. CDR3 bases: TGTGCCAGCAGCCCTCTCCACTCTGGGGCCAACGTCCTGACTTTC.

The CDR3 DNA follows: TGCGCCAGCAACAGCGGGAGCCCTCGGGAGACCCAGTACTTC. Translating gives CASNSGSPRETQYF. The chain is built from TRBV5-1 and TRBJ2-5, with TRBD2 identical over 8 bases. V shed 6 bases, J shed 5 bases, and the junction held 9 bases outside the gene matches. CDR1 and CDR2 (germline): SGHRS, YFSETQ. The CDR3 contains 14 residues.

The CDR3 loop is CASSMVQETQYF. The DNA for the CDR3 is TGCGCCAGCAGTATGGTCCAAGAGACCCAGTACTTC. The chain carries TRBV5-1 and TRBJ2-5, with unresolved D. The CDR3 has 12 residues. CDR1 and CDR2 (germline): SGHRS, YFSETQ. V was pared by 5 bases and J by 1 base, with 6 bases between.

The chain links TRBV7-9 to TRBJ2-6, with D possibly matching TRBD1 (5 bases). Per germline, CDR1 SEHNR and CDR2 FQNEAQ (reference sequence). The CDR3 totals 15 residues. The V end lost 2 bases, the J end lost 3 bases, and 8 bases lay between the germline ends. The CDR3 loop is CASSLKGRGANVLTF. CDR3 coding DNA: TGTGCCAGCAGCTTAAAGGGGCGTGGGGCCAACGTCCTGACTTTC.

The V call is TRBV20-1, the J call TRBJ2-1; possible D gene TRBD2, 5 bases. Trimming left V 5 bases short and J 4 bases short, with 18 bases between. The CDR3 sequence is 15 residues long. Germline V gene data show CDR1 as DFQATT and CDR2 as SNEGSKA (reference sequence). Here the CDR3 DNA reads TGCAGTGCTCCCGATAGGATGAGGGTTTACAATGAGCAGTTCTTC. Protein: CSAPDRMRVYNEQFF.

This clonotype has just a few counts. The chain has TRBV29-1 and TRBJ2-1, with D uncertain. Germline CDR1 is SQVTM and CDR2 is ANQGSEA. V was trimmed by 1 base and J by 3 bases, leaving 7 bases between them. The CDR3 consists of 13 residues. In DNA form, the CDR3 reads TGCAGCGTTGAAGGGGAAATCTACAATGAGCAGTTCTTC. This codes for CSVEGEIYNEQFF.